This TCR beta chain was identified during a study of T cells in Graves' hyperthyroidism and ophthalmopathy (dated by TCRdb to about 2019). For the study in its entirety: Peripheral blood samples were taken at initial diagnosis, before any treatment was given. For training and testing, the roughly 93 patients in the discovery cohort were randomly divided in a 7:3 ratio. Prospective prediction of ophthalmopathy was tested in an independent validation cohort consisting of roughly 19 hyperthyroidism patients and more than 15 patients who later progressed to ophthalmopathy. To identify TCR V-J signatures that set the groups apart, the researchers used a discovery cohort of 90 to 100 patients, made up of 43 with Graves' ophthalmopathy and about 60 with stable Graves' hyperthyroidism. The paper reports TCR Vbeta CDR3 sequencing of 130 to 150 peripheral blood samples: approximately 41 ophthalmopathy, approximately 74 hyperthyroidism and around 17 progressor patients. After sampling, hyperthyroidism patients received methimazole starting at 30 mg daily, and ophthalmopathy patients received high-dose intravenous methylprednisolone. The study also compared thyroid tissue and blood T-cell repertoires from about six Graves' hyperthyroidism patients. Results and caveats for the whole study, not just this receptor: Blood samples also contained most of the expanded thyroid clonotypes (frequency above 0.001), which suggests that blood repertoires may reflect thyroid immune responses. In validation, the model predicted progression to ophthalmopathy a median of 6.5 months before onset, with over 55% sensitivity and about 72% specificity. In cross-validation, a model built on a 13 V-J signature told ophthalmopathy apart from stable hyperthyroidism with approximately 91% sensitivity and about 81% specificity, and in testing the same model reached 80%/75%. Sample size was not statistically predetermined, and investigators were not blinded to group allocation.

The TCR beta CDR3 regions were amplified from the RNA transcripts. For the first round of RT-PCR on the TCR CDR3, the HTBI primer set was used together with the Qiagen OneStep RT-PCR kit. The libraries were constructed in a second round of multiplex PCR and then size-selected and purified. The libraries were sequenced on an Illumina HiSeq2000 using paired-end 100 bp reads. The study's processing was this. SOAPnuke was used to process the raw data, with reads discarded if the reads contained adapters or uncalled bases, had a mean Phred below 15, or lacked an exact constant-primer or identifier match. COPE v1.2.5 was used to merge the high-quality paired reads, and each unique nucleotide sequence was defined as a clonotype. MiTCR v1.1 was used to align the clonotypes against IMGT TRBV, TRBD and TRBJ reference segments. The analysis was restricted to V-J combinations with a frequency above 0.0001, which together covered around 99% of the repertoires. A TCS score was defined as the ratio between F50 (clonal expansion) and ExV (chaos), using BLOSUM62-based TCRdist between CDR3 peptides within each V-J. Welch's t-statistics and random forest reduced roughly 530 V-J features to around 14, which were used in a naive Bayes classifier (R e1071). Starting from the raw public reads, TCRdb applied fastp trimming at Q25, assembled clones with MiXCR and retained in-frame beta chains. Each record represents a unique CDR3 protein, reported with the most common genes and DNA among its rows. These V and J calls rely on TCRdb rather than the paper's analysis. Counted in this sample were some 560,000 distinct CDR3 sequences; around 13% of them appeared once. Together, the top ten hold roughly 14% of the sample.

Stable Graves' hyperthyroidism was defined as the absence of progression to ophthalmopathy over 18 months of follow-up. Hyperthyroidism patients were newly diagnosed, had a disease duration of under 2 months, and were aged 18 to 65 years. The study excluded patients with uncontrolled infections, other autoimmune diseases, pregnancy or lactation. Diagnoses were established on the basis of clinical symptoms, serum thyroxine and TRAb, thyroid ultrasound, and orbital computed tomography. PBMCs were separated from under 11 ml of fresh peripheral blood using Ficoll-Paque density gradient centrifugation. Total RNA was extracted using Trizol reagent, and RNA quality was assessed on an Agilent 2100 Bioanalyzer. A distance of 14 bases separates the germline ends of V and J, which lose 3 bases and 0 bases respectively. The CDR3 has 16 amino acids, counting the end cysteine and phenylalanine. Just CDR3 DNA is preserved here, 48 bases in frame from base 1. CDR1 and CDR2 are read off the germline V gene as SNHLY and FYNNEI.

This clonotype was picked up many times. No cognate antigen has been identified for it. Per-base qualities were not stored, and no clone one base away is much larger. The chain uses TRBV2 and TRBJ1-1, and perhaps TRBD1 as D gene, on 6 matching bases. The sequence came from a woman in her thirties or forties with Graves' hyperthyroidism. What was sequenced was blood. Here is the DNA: TGTGCCAGCAGTGAGGATCCAGGGGACATGAACACTGAAGCTTTCTTT. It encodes CASSEDPGDMNTEAFF. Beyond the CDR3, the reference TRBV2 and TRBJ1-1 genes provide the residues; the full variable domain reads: EPEVTQTPSHQVTQMGQEVILRCVPISNHLYFYWYRQILGQKVEFLVSFYNNEISEKSEIFDDQFSVERPDGSNFTLKIRSTKLEDSAMYFCASSEDPGDMNTEAFFGQGTRLTVV.